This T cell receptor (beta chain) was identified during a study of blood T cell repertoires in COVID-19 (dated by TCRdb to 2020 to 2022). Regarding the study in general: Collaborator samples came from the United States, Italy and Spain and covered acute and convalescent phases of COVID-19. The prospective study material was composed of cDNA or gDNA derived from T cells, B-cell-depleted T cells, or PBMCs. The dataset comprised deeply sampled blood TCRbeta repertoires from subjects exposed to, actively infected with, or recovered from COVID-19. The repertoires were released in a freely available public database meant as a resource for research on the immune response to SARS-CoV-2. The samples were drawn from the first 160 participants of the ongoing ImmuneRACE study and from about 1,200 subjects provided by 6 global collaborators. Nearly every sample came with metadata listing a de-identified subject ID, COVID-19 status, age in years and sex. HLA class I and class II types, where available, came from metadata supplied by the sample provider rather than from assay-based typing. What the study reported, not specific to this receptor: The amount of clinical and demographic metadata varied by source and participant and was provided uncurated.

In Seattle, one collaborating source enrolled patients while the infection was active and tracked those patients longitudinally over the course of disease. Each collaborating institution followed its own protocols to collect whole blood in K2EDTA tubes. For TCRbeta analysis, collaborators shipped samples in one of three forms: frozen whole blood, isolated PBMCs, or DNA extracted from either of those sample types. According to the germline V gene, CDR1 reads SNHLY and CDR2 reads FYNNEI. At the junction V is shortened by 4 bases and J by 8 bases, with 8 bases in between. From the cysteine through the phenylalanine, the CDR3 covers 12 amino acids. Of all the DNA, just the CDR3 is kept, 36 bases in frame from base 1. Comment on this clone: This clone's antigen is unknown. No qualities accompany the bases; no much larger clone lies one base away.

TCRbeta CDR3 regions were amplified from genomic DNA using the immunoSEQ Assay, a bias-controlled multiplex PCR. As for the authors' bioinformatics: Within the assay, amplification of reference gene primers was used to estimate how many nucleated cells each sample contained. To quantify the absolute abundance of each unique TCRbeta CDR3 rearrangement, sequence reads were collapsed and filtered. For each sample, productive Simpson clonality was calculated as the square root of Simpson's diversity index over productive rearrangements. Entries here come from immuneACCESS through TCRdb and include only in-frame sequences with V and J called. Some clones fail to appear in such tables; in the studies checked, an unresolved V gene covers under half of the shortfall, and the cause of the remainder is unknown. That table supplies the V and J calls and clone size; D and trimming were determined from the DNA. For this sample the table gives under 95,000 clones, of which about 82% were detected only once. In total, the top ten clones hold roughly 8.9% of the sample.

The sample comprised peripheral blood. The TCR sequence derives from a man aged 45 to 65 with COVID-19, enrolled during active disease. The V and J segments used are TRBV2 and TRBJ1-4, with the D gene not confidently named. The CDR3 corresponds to CASSGLEEKLFF. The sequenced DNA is TGTGCCAGCAGTGGTCTGGAGGAAAAACTGTTTTTT.